One T cell receptor (beta chain) is described in this entry. Its specificity is not known. Exposure to brentuximab vedotin varied, and each patient had relapsed following autologous stem cell transplantation. The sample is drawn from a study of PD-1 blockade in classical Hodgkin lymphoma. Study-wide results and caveats: The authors excluded patients who started nivolumab under 1 year after ASCT. For complete responders, baseline diversity was comparable to that of newly diagnosed patients.

The repertoire was sequenced with immunoSEQ multiplex PCR; TCRdb's copy has only in-frame clones and lacks some. The sample contains 55,000 to 75,000 clones, about 64% of which appear only once. The CDR3 has 15 residues. Germline V CDR1 and CDR2: SGHAT, FQNNGV. Losses at the gene ends were 2 bases for V and 5 bases for J; bases not matched to a gene: 4. V gene TRBV11-2 combines with J gene TRBJ2-5; 11 nucleotides align to TRBD2. This clonotype originated in a human donor with classical Hodgkin lymphoma. Specimen: peripheral blood mononuclear cells (PBMCs), collected before the second cycle of nivolumab. The CDR3 is CASSLPSGRRETQYF. As DNA, the CDR3 is TGTGCCAGCAGCTTACCTAGCGGGAGGCGGGAGACCCAGTACTTC.